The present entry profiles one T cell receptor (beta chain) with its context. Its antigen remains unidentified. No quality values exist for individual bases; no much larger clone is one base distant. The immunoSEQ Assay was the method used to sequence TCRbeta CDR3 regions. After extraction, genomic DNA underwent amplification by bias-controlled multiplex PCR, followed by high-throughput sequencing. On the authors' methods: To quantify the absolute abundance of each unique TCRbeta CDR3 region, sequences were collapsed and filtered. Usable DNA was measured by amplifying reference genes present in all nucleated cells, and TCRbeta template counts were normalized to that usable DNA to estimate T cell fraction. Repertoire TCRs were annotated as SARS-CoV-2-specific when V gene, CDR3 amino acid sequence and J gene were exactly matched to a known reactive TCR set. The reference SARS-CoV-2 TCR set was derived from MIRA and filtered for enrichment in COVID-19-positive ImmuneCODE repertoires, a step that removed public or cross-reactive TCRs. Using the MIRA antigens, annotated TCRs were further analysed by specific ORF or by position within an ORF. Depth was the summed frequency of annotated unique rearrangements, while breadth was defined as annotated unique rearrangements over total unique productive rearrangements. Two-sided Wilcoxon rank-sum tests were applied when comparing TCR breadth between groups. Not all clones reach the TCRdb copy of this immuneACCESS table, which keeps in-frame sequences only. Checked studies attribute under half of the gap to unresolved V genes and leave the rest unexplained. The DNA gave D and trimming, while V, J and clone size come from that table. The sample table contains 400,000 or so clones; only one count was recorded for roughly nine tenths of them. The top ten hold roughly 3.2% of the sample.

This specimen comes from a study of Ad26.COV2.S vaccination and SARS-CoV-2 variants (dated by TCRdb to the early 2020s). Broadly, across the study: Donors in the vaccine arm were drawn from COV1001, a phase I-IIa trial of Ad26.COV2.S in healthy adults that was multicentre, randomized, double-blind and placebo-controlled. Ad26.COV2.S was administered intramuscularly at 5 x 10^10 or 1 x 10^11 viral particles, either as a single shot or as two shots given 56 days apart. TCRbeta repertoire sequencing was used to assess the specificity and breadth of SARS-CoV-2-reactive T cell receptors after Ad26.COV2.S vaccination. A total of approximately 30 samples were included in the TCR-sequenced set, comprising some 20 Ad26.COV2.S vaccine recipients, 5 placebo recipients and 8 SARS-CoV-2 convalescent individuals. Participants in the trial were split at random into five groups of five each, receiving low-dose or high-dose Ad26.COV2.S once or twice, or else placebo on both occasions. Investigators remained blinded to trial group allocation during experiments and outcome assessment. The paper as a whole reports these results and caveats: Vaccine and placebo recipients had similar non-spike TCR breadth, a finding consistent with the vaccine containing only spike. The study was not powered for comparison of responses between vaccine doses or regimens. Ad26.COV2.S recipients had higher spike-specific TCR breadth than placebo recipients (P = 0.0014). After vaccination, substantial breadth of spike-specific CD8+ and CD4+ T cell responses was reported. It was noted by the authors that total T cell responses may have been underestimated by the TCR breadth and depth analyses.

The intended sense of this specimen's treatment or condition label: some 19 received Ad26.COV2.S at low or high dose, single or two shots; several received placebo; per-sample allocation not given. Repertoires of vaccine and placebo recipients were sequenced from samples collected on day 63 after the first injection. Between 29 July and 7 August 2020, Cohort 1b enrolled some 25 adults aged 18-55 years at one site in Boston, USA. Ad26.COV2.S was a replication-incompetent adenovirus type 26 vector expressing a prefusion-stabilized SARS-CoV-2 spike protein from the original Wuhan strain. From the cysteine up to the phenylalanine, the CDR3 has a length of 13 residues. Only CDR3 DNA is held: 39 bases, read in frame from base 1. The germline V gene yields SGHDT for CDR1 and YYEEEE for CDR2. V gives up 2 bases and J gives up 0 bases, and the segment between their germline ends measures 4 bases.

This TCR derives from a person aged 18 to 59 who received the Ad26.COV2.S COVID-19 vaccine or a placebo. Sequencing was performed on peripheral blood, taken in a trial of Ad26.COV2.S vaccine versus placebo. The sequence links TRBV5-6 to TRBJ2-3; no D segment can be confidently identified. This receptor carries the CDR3 CASSFGSTDTQYF. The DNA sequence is TGTGCCAGCAGCTTCGGAAGCACAGATACGCAGTATTTT. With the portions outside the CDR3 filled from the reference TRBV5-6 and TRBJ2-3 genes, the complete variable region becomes DAGVTQSPTHLIKTRGQQVTLRCSPKSGHDTVSWYQQALGQGPQFIFQYYEEEERQRGNFPDRFSGHQFPNYSSELNVNALLLGDSALYLCASSFGSTDTQYFGPGTRLTVL.